The 29 T cell receptor beta chains presented below share a single source sample, sequenced in a study of cytomegalovirus exposure and HLA in healthy donors. The PCR was carried out with 60 Vbeta primers and 13 Jbeta primers. Assay used: immunoSEQ multiplex PCR; TCRdb lists only in-frame clones, some missing. In the table there are about 160,000 clones, about four fifths of which are singletons. The sample comprised PBMCs. The receptors were sampled from a girl between 5 and 17 years old in good health and CMV-seropositive.

The chain carries TRBV5-1 and TRBJ2-3; D not certain. Deletions cut 4 bases from V and 2 bases from J, with 17 bases between. The CDR3 is 16 residues long. Germline CDR1 reads SGHRS; CDR2 reads YFSETQ. The CDR3 DNA reads as TGCGCCAGCAGCGCCCTCGGCGGTAGTCCCACAGATACGCAGTATTTT. Translating gives CASSALGGSPTDTQYF.

This rearrangement joins TRBV2 to TRBJ2-3; no clear D gene. The CDR3 loop spans 12 amino acids. Germline CDR1 and CDR2: SNHLY and FYNNEI. Trimming took 7 bases from V and 2 from J, leaving 7 bases between them. The CDR3: CASNELTDTQYF. CDR3 coding DNA: TGTGCCAGCAACGAGCTCACAGATACGCAGTATTTT.

The chain has TRBV28 and TRBJ2-7; 7 bases match TRBD1. Losses at the gene ends were 4 bases for V and 2 bases for J; bases not matched to a gene: 11. The germline V gene encodes CDR1 MDHEN and CDR2 SYDVKM. The CDR3 contains 16 residues. The CDR3 DNA reads TGTGCCAGCAGTTCGGACGACAGGGAGTATACCTACGAGCAGTACTTC. The encoded protein is CASSSDDREYTYEQYF.

The genes are TRBV2 and TRBJ1-5; D gene ambiguous. Trimming stripped 2 bases from V and 4 bases from J, with 9 bases between. The CDR3 has 14 amino acids. Germline assignment: CDR1 SNHLY and CDR2 FYNNEI. The chain's CDR3 is CASSEYRVNQPQHF. The CDR3 DNA sequence: TGTGCCAGCAGTGAATATAGAGTAAATCAGCCCCAGCATTTT. Based on the CDR3 plus reference TRBV2 and TRBJ1-5, the full variable domain is EPEVTQTPSHQVTQMGQEVILRCVPISNHLYFYWYRQILGQKVEFLVSFYNNEISEKSEIFDDQFSVERPDGSNFTLKIRSTKLEDSAMYFCASSEYRVNQPQHFGDGTRLSIL.

The rearrangement joins TRBV7-9 to TRBJ2-5; a possible D gene is TRBD2 (6 bases). The V gene's germline CDR1 is SEHNR and CDR2 FQNEAQ (reference sequence). V lost 5 bases to trimming and J lost 5 bases, with 9 bases between them. The CDR3 is 12 residues long. CDR3 loop: CASSEAGETQYF. DNA of the CDR3: TGTGCCAGCAGCGAGGCGGGGGAGACCCAGTACTTC.

This chain uses TRBV5-1 with TRBJ2-3, with a tentative D call TRBD1 (5 bases). V lost 1 base and J lost 4, with 10 bases in between. From germline, CDR1 is SGHRS and CDR2 YFSETQ. The CDR3 has 14 residues. The CDR3 reads CASSLQGEADTQYF. In DNA, the CDR3 is TGCGCCAGCAGCTTGCAGGGCGAAGCAGATACGCAGTATTTT.

The chain couples TRBV15 to TRBJ2-3, with 7 nucleotides matching TRBD1. Germline V lookup: CDR1 LNHNV, CDR2 YYDKDF (reference sequence). Trimming took 4 bases from V and 2 from J; bases not matched to a gene: 15. This CDR3 has 18 amino acids. Written as DNA, the CDR3 is TGTGCCACCAGCACCCTTAACACAGGGGATGGGGACACAGATACGCAGTATTTT. Amino acid sequence: CATSTLNTGDGDTDTQYF. The entire variable domain, with the rest obtained from reference TRBV15 and TRBJ2-3, is as follows: DAMVIQNPRYQVTQFGKPVTLSCSQTLNHNVMYWYQQKSSQAPKLLFHYYDKDFNNEADTPDNFQSRRPNTSFCFLDIRSPGLGDTAMYLCATSTLNTGDGDTDTQYFGPGTRLTVL.

The chain has TRBV10-3 and TRBJ2-7, with 10 bases aligning to TRBD1. With 6 bases clipped from V and 6 bases from J, the junction kept 2 bases outside the gene matches. This CDR3 comprises 12 residues. The germline V gene has CDR1 ENHRY and CDR2 SYGVKD. DNA for the CDR3: TGTGCCATCAGAGGGGACAGGGGCGAGCAGTACTTC. Amino acids: CAIRGDRGEQYF.

The CDR3 sequence: CASSSLDRENTGELFF. CDR3 coding DNA: TGTGCCAGCAGTTCCCTAGACAGGGAGAACACCGGGGAGCTGTTTTTT. The chain uses TRBV28 and TRBJ2-2; 7 positions match TRBD1. CDR3 length equals 16 residues. V was clipped by 4 bases and J by 1 base; unmatched bases: 6. Germline values: CDR1 MDHEN, CDR2 SYDVKM.

The J gene is TRBJ2-5, the V gene TRBV15; D might be TRBD1 (6 bases). Trimming cost V 1 base and J 5 bases, with 17 bases left between them. The CDR3 is made up of 16 amino acids. Germline V CDR1 and CDR2: LNHNV, YYDKDF (reference sequence). Here the CDR3 reads CATSRASLGAGETQYF. DNA for the CDR3: TGTGCCACCAGCAGAGCATCTTTGGGGGCGGGCGAGACCCAGTACTTC. The full variable domain, completed using reference TRBV15 and TRBJ2-5, is DAMVIQNPRYQVTQFGKPVTLSCSQTLNHNVMYWYQQKSSQAPKLLFHYYDKDFNNEADTPDNFQSRRPNTSFCFLDIRSPGLGDTAMYLCATSRASLGAGETQYFGPGTRLLVL.

The chain couples TRBV7-6 to TRBJ2-7; 13 positions agree with TRBD2. This CDR3 region has 15 residues. The trim removed 5 bases at V and 4 bases at J, leaving 5 bases unmatched. Germline lookup yields CDR1 SGHVS and CDR2 FNYEAQ. CDR3 sequence (DNA): TGTGCCAGCAGCGGAACTAGCGGGAGGGGGTACGAGCAGTACTTC. Translating it yields CASSGTSGRGYEQYF.

Details on this clone: Mismatch with germline at one junction end may stem from a read error. The chain carries TRBV7-9 and TRBJ2-3, with D perhaps matching TRBD1 (6 bases). Looked up from germline, CDR1 is SEHNR and CDR2 is FQNEAQ (reference sequence). The CDR3 runs to 16 residues. This chain's CDR3 is CSSSQNQGMGTDTQYF. DNA for the CDR3: TGTTCCAGCAGCCAAAACCAGGGGATGGGCACAGATACGCAGTATTTT.

This clone was observed a few times. CDR3 region: CAATGGADTQYF. CDR3 sequence (DNA): TGTGCCGCAACCGGGGGGGCAGATACGCAGTATTTT. The chain has TRBV6-1 and TRBJ2-3; 8 nucleotides line up with TRBD2. V trimming: 11 bases; J trimming: 4 bases; junction bases outside the gene matches: 5. Germline CDR1 and CDR2: MNHNS and SASEGT. The CDR3 is 12 residues long.

Only a few counts were recorded for this clone. V usage is TRBV30 and J usage is TRBJ1-2, with a tentative D call TRBD1 (5 bases). Germline lookup yields CDR1 GTSNPN and CDR2 SVGIG (reference sequence). The CDR3 is 13 amino acids. V was pared by 5 bases and J by 3 bases, with 13 bases between. The CDR3 sequence is CAWLGTFDYGYTF. The CDR3 bases are TGTGCCTGGCTCGGGACTTTCGACTATGGCTACACCTTC. The whole variable domain, filled in from reference TRBV30 and TRBJ1-2, reads SQTIHQWPATLVQPVGSPLSLECTVEGTSNPNLYWYRQAAGRGLQLLFYSVGIGQISSEVPQNLSASRPQDRQFILSSKKLLLSDSGFYLCAWLGTFDYGYTFGSGTRLTVV.

The chain combines TRBV2 with TRBJ2-2, with D tentatively TRBD1 (5 bases). With 6 bases removed from V and 0 bases from J, the gap between germline ends came to 11 bases. Germline lookup yields CDR1 SNHLY and CDR2 FYNNEI. CDR3 size: 15 residues. The CDR3 DNA sequence: TGTGCCAGCAGCGATAGACAGACGAACACCGGGGAGCTGTTTTTT. Translation: CASSDRQTNTGELFF. The variable domain in full, with the rest retrieved from reference TRBV2 and TRBJ2-2, is EPEVTQTPSHQVTQMGQEVILRCVPISNHLYFYWYRQILGQKVEFLVSFYNNEISEKSEIFDDQFSVERPDGSNFTLKIRSTKLEDSAMYFCASSDRQTNTGELFFGEGSRLTVL.

V gene TRBV7-9 combines with J gene TRBJ1-1; D is unclear. V was clipped by 2 bases and J by 8 bases, with 9 bases between them. This CDR3 is built from 12 residues. Germline V lookup: CDR1 SEHNR, CDR2 FQNEAQ (reference sequence). The CDR3 DNA sequence: TGTGCCAGCAGCTTAACCCCAACAGAAGCTTTCTTT. This gives the protein CASSLTPTEAFF.

The CDR3 DNA follows: TGTGCCAGCAGCTTGACAGGGGGCGAGGAGACCCAGTACTTC. Its protein is CASSLTGGEETQYF. The J gene is TRBJ2-5, the V gene TRBV7-2; 10 bases fit TRBD1. The CDR3 runs to 14 residues. Trimming removed 3 bases from V and 5 bases from J; junction bases left unmatched: 3. Germline V CDR1 and CDR2: SGHTA, FQGNSA.

This chain joins TRBV28 and TRBJ1-3, with 7 bases that match TRBD1. V trimming: 10 bases; J trimming: 3 bases; junction bases outside the gene matches: 6. The V gene's germline CDR1 is MDHEN and CDR2 SYDVKM. The CDR3 sequence is 13 residues long. The CDR3: CATRQGGGNTIYF. As DNA, the CDR3 is TGTGCCACACGACAGGGAGGTGGAAACACCATATATTTT.

The rearrangement links TRBV28 to TRBJ2-3, with a weak D call TRBD2 (5 bases). The CDR3 loop spans 15 amino acids. Germline V CDR1 and CDR2: MDHEN, SYDVKM. Trimming took 7 bases from V and 7 from J, leaving 21 bases between them. The CDR3 sequence is CASNPRERRANTQYF. The DNA for the CDR3 is TGTGCCAGCAATCCTAGAGAGAGGCGGGCTAATACGCAGTATTTT.

This clone was seen once. This rearrangement joins TRBV6-6 to TRBJ2-7, with D perhaps matching TRBD1 (6 bases). From germline, CDR1 is MNHNY and CDR2 SVGAGI (reference sequence). The CDR3 runs to 15 residues. V was shortened by 5 bases and J by 3 bases, with 17 bases between the two germline ends. The CDR3 DNA reads as TGTGCCAGCAGTCCTACCGGGACAACCAGCTACGAGCAGTACTTC. As protein: CASSPTGTTSYEQYF.

This clone has only a few counts. The rearrangement links TRBV5-5 to TRBJ2-1; the D gene is possibly TRBD1 (6 bases). Per the germline V gene, CDR1 is SGHKS and CDR2 is YYEKEE (reference sequence). CDR3 length: 16 amino acids. The V end was cut by 4 bases, the J end by 0 bases, with 14 bases between. The CDR3 loop reads CASSHRDKNSYNEQFF. CDR3 DNA: TGTGCCAGCAGCCACCGGGACAAAAACTCCTACAATGAGCAGTTCTTC.

V and J are TRBV18 and TRBJ2-7, with D hard to call. Germline CDR1 and CDR2: KGHSH and LQKENI. The CDR3 is 12 residues long. V lost 2 bases, J lost 4 bases, and 6 bases lay in between. In DNA form, the CDR3 reads TGTGCCAGCTCACCAGGAGTATACGAGCAGTACTTC. Its protein product is CASSPGVYEQYF.

The chain joins TRBV18 to TRBJ1-1; 9 nucleotides align to TRBD1. The CDR3 sequence is 15 residues long. CDR1 and CDR2 (germline): KGHSH, LQKENI. After removal of 2 bases from V and 2 bases from J, the junction contained 3 bases not matched to a gene. The CDR3 sequence: CASSPGQGFNTEAFF. The CDR3 DNA follows: TGTGCCAGCTCACCAGGACAGGGGTTTAACACTGAAGCTTTCTTT.

V is TRBV5-4 and J is TRBJ2-1; possible D gene TRBD2, 5 bases. Germline CDR1 is SGHNT and CDR2 is YYREEE (reference sequence). The CDR3 extends over 13 amino acids. The germline V and J ends were trimmed by 0 bases and 7 bases, with 8 bases remaining between them. CDR3 protein: CASSLGGYNEQFF. CDR3 nucleotides: TGTGCCAGCAGCTTGGGAGGGTATAATGAGCAGTTCTTC.

This rearrangement joins TRBV2 to TRBJ1-4; D not certain. Trimming left V 8 bases short and J 6 bases short, with 13 bases between. Germline V gene sequence: CDR1 SNHLY, CDR2 FYNNEI. This CDR3 has 13 amino acids. The CDR3 DNA reads TGTGCCAGCTTACGAGGCCCGGATGAAAAACTGTTTTTT. It is translated as CASLRGPDEKLFF.

Regarding this clone: Other nucleotide sequences in the sample specify the same CDR3. The chain uses TRBV7-3 and TRBJ2-1, with a weak D call TRBD1 (5 bases). The V end lost 1 base, the J end lost 4 bases, and 8 bases lay between the germline ends. Germline CDR1 SGHTA, CDR2 FQGTGA. This CDR3 has 14 amino acids. The CDR3 reads CASSLNPGYNEQFF. CDR3 DNA: TGTGCCAGCAGCTTAAATCCAGGGTACAATGAGCAGTTCTTC. Supplemented by reference TRBV7-3 and TRBJ2-1, the full variable domain reads GAGVSQTPSNKVTEKGKYVELRCDPISGHTALYWYRQSLGQGPEFLIYFQGTGAADDSGLPNDRFFAVRPEGSVSTLKIQRTERGDSAVYLCASSLNPGYNEQFFGPGTRLTVL.

This clone was counted between two and nine times. The J gene is TRBJ1-2, the V gene TRBV6-1; maybe TRBD1 (6 bases). V was cut by 6 bases and J by 2 bases, with 13 bases left in between. The length of the CDR3 is 14 residues. Germline values: CDR1 MNHNS, CDR2 SASEGT. CDR3 amino acids: CASRREGGNYGYTF. In nucleotides, the CDR3 is TGTGCCAGCAGGCGCGAGGGGGGGAACTATGGCTACACCTTC.

J is TRBJ1-4 and V is TRBV6-1, with 8 bases aligning to TRBD1. This CDR3 has 16 residues. Germline assignment: CDR1 MNHNS and CDR2 SASEGT. The V and J ends lost 3 bases and 7 bases, in that order; junction bases with no gene match: 10. The CDR3 DNA reads as TGTGCCAGCAGTGACAGGGGGCCCGGTAATGGTGAAAAACTGTTTTTT. Its translation: CASSDRGPGNGEKLFF.

This chain links TRBV7-3 with TRBJ2-1; TRBD2 agrees at 7 bases. The germline CDR1 and CDR2 sequences are SGHTA and FQGTGA. After removal of 0 bases from V and 2 bases from J, the junction contained 4 bases not matched to a gene. The CDR3 runs to 16 residues. The CDR3 coding sequence is TGTGCCAGCAGCTTAACCGGGCGGGGGACCTACAATGAGCAGTTCTTC. It is translated as CASSLTGRGTYNEQFF.